The next 11 T cell receptor beta chains were all read from a single sample in a study of T cells after yellow fever vaccination. MiXCR, run by TCRdb on the 5' RACE reads, gives a single entry per CDR3 protein. The sample holds under 250,000 distinct CDR3 sequences, 6.9% seen once. This specimen consisted of CD4+ T cells sorted from PBMCs, obtained 15 days after the yellow fever booster vaccination. The source is a young man who received the YFV17D yellow fever vaccine.

The rearrangement joins TRBV5-1 to TRBJ2-7; 7 nucleotides agree with TRBD1. Germline V lookup: CDR1 SGHRS, CDR2 YFSETQ. V lost 4 bases, J lost 3 bases, and 10 bases stayed unmatched. The CDR3 has 15 amino acids. For the CDR3, the DNA is TGCGCCAGCAGCATCTCCGGGGACAGCCGCTACGAGCAGTACTTC. Amino acid sequence: CASSISGDSRYEQYF.

This clonotype was seen at least ten times. CDR3 bases: TGCAGTGCTAGAGGAGAAAGGGCGGGTAGCTCCTACGAGCAGTACTTC. Its translation: CSARGERAGSSYEQYF. The chain links TRBV20-1 to TRBJ2-7; TRBD2 might be the D (5 bases). Trimming stripped 1 base from V and 0 bases from J, with 16 bases between. The CDR3 has 16 residues. CDR1 is DFQATT and CDR2 is SNEGSKA in the germline V gene (reference sequence).

V and J are TRBV29-1 and TRBJ2-5; possibly TRBD1 for D (6 bases). The CDR3 consists of 12 residues. Germline V gene lookup returns CDR1 SQVTM and CDR2 ANQGSEA. Deletions cut 4 bases from V and 8 bases from J, with 14 bases between. As DNA, the CDR3 is TGCAGCGTTGTTCAGGGGATAGATACCCAGTACTTC. Translating it yields CSVVQGIDTQYF.

Many counts were recorded for this clonotype. The gene calls are TRBV11-3 and TRBJ2-1; TRBD1 or TRBD2 may be the D gene (5 bases each). V lost 5 bases and J 6 bases, leaving 14 bases between the germline ends. The CDR3 is 14 residues long. Per the germline V gene, CDR1 is SGHNT and CDR2 is YENEEA. This CDR3 reads CASSVKGAGNEQFF. The CDR3 DNA reads as TGTGCCAGCAGCGTAAAAGGGGCGGGCAATGAGCAGTTCTTC.

This clonotype was found a few times. The genes are TRBV24-1 and TRBJ2-7, with D uncertain. V shed 3 bases and J shed 9 bases, with 11 bases lying between them. The CDR3 sequence is 12 residues long. Per germline, CDR1 KGHDR and CDR2 SFDVKD. The DNA for the CDR3 is TGTGCCACCAGTGATCAAAAATATCGGCAGTACTTC. This translates into CATSDQKYRQYF.

This clonotype was found many times. The V and J genes are TRBV7-9 and TRBJ1-4; D uncertain. CDR3 size: 12 residues. The ends were cut back, 4 bases at V and 10 bases at J, with 10 bases in the middle. Germline loops: CDR1 SEHNR, CDR2 FQNEAQ (reference sequence). CDR3 DNA: TGTGCCAGCAGCTCCTCCGATGGAAAACTGTTTTTT. Amino acids: CASSSSDGKLFF. Based on the CDR3 plus reference TRBV7-9 and TRBJ1-4, the full variable domain is DTGVSQNPRHKITKRGQNVTFRCDPISEHNRLYWYRQTLGQGPEFLTYFQNEAQLEKSRLLSDRFSAERPKGSFSTLEIQRTEQGDSAMYLCASSSSDGKLFFGSGTQLSVL.

This clonotype was seen a few times. The V and J genes are TRBV20-1 and TRBJ2-2; D is unresolved. Germline V gene data show CDR1 as DFQATT and CDR2 as SNEGSKA (reference sequence). V was trimmed by 1 base and J by 8 bases, leaving 5 bases between them. This CDR3 contains 11 residues. CDR3 DNA: TGCAGTGCTAGAGCTCGGGGGGAGCTGTTTTTT. Translation gives CSARARGELFF.

This clonotype was observed a handful of times. This chain connects TRBV12-3 or TRBV12-4 to TRBJ2-7, with D possibly matching TRBD2 (6 bases). V lost 0 bases and J lost 8, with 17 bases in between. This CDR3 region has 15 residues. The CDR3 sequence is CASSLAAGASAQQYF. The CDR3 bases are TGTGCCAGCAGTTTAGCCGCGGGCGCTAGCGCACAGCAGTACTTC.

This chain links TRBV30 with TRBJ2-6; D is undetermined. The CDR3 spans 12 residues. V was trimmed by 6 bases and J by 1 base, leaving 4 bases between them. In germline, CDR1 is GTSNPN, CDR2 SVGIG (reference sequence). CDR3 sequence (DNA): TGTGCCTGCCAGTCTGGGGCCAACGTCCTGACTTTC. It codes for CACQSGANVLTF.

This clonotype has a count of ten or more. The genes are TRBV20-1 and TRBJ2-1; D unclear. The CDR3 has 10 residues. Germline lookup yields CDR1 DFQATT and CDR2 SNEGSKA (reference sequence). Trimming cost V 6 bases and J 12 bases, with 12 bases left between them. DNA for the CDR3: TGCAGTGCAGAGATGAGTGGGCAGTTCTTC. The encoded protein is CSAEMSGQFF.

The sample holds a few counts of this clonotype. The chain joins TRBV3-1 to TRBJ1-1; tentative D call: TRBD1 (5 bases). Trimming cost V 4 bases and J 6 bases, with 12 bases left between them. The CDR3 is made up of 13 amino acids. The germline V gene encodes CDR1 LGHDT and CDR2 YNNKEL (reference sequence). This CDR3 is CASSPARVSEAFF. The CDR3 coding sequence is TGTGCCAGCAGCCCAGCCAGGGTCTCTGAAGCTTTCTTT.